A selection of T cell receptor beta chains follows, all from one sample in a study of shared clonotypes between healthy human individuals. Clones were sequenced by immunoSEQ multiplex PCR, and TCRdb holds only the in-frame ones, with some missing. This repertoire shows about 1.1 million clones, approximately 78% found once; its top ten account for under 0.65%. Sequenced: memory CD4+ T cells from PBMCs. All receptors come from a man aged 18 to 30 in good health. Some clones in this sample may be carry-over from other donors' samples. Both conserved end residues are part of each CDR3. A D gene is named only where the DNA matches it firmly. Clone size is given for some rows only: seen once, a few or many times, or a class if the clone is expanded.

cdr3_aa,cdr3_nt,clone_size,v_call,j_call,d_call
CASSYPGQGYQPQHF,TGTGCCAGCAGTTATCCGGGACAGGGATATCAGCCCCAGCATTTT,few,TRBV28,TRBJ1-5,TRBD1
CASSQGTMDTQYF,TGTGCCAGCAGCCAAGGAACCATGGATACGCAGTATTTT,NA,TRBV4-2,TRBJ2-3,NA
CASSWGGQYNEQFF,TGCGCCAGCAGCTGGGGGGGTCAGTACAATGAGCAGTTCTTC,NA,TRBV5-1,TRBJ2-1,TRBD2
CASSPGPNYEQYF,TGTGCCAGCAGCCCGGGACCCAACTACGAGCAGTACTTC,NA,TRBV7-2,TRBJ2-7,NA
CASSKLTGPHGDYGYTF,TGTGCCAGCAGCAAATTGACAGGACCCCATGGGGACTATGGCTACACCTTC,NA,TRBV21-1,TRBJ1-2,NA
CASSPPGAGASYEQYF,TGTGCCAGCAGTCCCCCGGGGGCGGGGGCCTCCTACGAGCAGTACTTC,NA,TRBV28,TRBJ2-7,NA
CASSYGDRNYEQYF,TGTGCCAGCAGCTATGGAGACCGAAACTACGAGCAGTACTTC,NA,TRBV6-1,TRBJ2-7,NA
CASSAGPLISTEAFF,TGTGCCAGCAGCGCGGGACCGTTGATTAGCACTGAAGCTTTCTTT,few,TRBV7-8,TRBJ1-1,NA
CASIAVTGGGTEAFF,TGTGCCAGCATAGCGGTTACAGGGGGCGGTACTGAAGCTTTCTTT,NA,TRBV11-1,TRBJ1-1,TRBD1
CASSQDPTYEQYF,TGTGCCAGCAGCCAGGACCCGACCTACGAGCAGTACTTC,many,TRBV7-2,TRBJ2-7,NA
CASSRRLSATNEKLFF,TGTGCCAGCAGCCGGAGGTTATCCGCAACTAATGAAAAACTGTTTTTT,NA,TRBV14,TRBJ1-4,NA
CASSQTGLTRETQYF,TGCGCCAGCAGCCAAACGGGGTTGACCCGGGAGACCCAGTACTTC,NA,TRBV5-1,TRBJ2-5,NA
CASSVQPGQGGREQYF,TGTGCCAGCAGCGTACAGCCGGGACAGGGAGGTCGCGAGCAGTACTTC,few,TRBV9,TRBJ2-7,TRBD1
CASSLDRGVQYF,TGTGCCAGCAGCTTAGACCGAGGGGTGCAGTACTTC,NA,TRBV11-3,TRBJ2-7,NA
CASSQDKRGNSHNEQFF,TGCGCCAGCAGCCAAGATAAGCGGGGAAACAGCCACAATGAGCAGTTCTTC,NA,TRBV4-3,TRBJ2-1,TRBD2
CASSLKPLGTEAFF,TGTGCCAGCAGTTTGAAGCCTCTGGGCACTGAAGCTTTCTTT,NA,TRBV27,TRBJ1-1,NA
CASSPLSWSDRAEEKLFF,TGTGCCAGCAGCCCCTTGAGTTGGTCGGACAGGGCCGAGGAAAAACTGTTTTTT,NA,TRBV11-2,TRBJ1-4,TRBD1
CASSPLGSGANVLTF,TGCGCCAGCAGCCCGTTGGGCTCTGGGGCCAACGTCCTGACTTTC,NA,TRBV5-1,TRBJ2-6,NA
CASSYGQGLDTQYF,TGTGCCAGCAGCTATGGACAGGGGTTAGATACGCAGTATTTT,NA,TRBV11-3,TRBJ2-3,TRBD1
CATQPGQGRGTQYF,TGCGCCACCCAACCGGGACAGGGTCGGGGTACGCAGTATTTT,once,TRBV10-2,TRBJ2-3,TRBD1
CASSLSAGYEQYF,TGTGCCAGCAGCTTATCGGCGGGTTACGAGCAGTACTTC,NA,TRBV7-3,TRBJ2-7,NA
CASSPTSGSNTGELFF,TGTGCCAGCAGCCCAACTAGCGGGAGTAACACCGGGGAGCTGTTTTTT,NA,TRBV7-3,TRBJ2-2,TRBD2
CASSQDSNRGPGEQYF,TGTGCCAGCAGCCAAGACTCTAACAGGGGGCCAGGCGAGCAGTACTTC,NA,TRBV4-2,TRBJ2-7,TRBD1
CASSKPGQDAAFF,TGTGCCAGCAGCAAACCGGGACAGGATGCAGCTTTCTTT,NA,TRBV14,TRBJ1-1,TRBD1
CATSRTVRTNEKLFF,TGTGCCACCAGCAGAACGGTTCGAACTAATGAAAAACTGTTTTTT,NA,TRBV15,TRBJ1-4,NA
CASSQNGQGAIYEQYF,TGTGCCAGCAGCCAAAATGGACAGGGGGCGATCTACGAGCAGTACTTC,NA,TRBV28,TRBJ2-7,TRBD1
CSVTLAGGSYNEQFF,TGCAGCGTTACCCTAGCGGGAGGTTCCTACAATGAGCAGTTCTTC,NA,TRBV29-1,TRBJ2-1,TRBD2
CAADSPNYGYTF,TGTGCCGCGGACTCCCCTAACTATGGCTACACCTTC,once,TRBV7-9,TRBJ1-2,NA
CASSLSGWVGYTF,TGTGCCAGCAGCTTAAGCGGATGGGTGGGCTACACCTTC,NA,TRBV7-9,TRBJ1-2,NA
CASSLGQNQPQHF,TGTGCCAGCAGCTTGGGACAGAATCAGCCCCAGCATTTT,NA,TRBV7-2,TRBJ1-5,TRBD1
CASSVIREDTQYF,TGTGCCAGCAGCGTAATCAGGGAGGATACGCAGTATTTT,NA,TRBV7-2,TRBJ2-3,NA
CASKMDILNEKLFF,TGTGCCAGCAAAATGGACATTCTTAATGAAAAACTGTTTTTT,many,TRBV2,TRBJ1-4,NA
CASRRDFLYEQYF,TGTGCCAGCCGACGGGACTTCCTATACGAGCAGTACTTC,many,TRBV2,TRBJ2-7,NA
CASSYGRLILGNEQFF,TGTGCCAGCAGTTACGGGCGGTTAATTTTGGGCAATGAGCAGTTCTTC,NA,TRBV6-6,TRBJ2-1,NA
CASSPSHGRETQYF,TGTGCCAGTAGTCCCTCCCACGGGAGAGAGACCCAGTACTTC,NA,TRBV19,TRBJ2-5,NA
CASSVTAGEQYF,TGTGCCAGCAGTGTCACAGCGGGCGAGCAGTACTTC,NA,TRBV2,TRBJ2-7,NA
CASSATGTSLNEQFF,TGCGCCAGCAGCGCTACCGGGACTAGTCTGAACGAGCAGTTCTTC,once,TRBV5-1,TRBJ2-1,TRBD2
CASSRRASTDTQYF,TGTGCCAGCAGCCGACGAGCGAGCACAGATACGCAGTATTTT,few,TRBV7-8,TRBJ2-3,NA
CASGGTGYGQPQHF,TGTGCCAGCGGGGGAACAGGTTACGGTCAGCCCCAGCATTTT,NA,TRBV7-9,TRBJ1-5,NA
CASSLPTGGSQPQHF,TGTGCCAGCAGTCTGCCGACAGGGGGCTCTCAGCCCCAGCATTTT,NA,TRBV28,TRBJ1-5,TRBD1
CASSIRAGTGVHEQYF,TGTGCCAGCAGTATTCGTGCGGGGACAGGGGTACACGAGCAGTACTTC,NA,TRBV27,TRBJ2-7,TRBD1
CASSAGWNTEAFF,TGTGCCAGCAGCGCGGGATGGAACACTGAAGCTTTCTTT,many,TRBV5-8,TRBJ1-1,NA
CSVVTVIGSTQYF,TGCAGCGTCGTCACGGTTATTGGGAGTACGCAGTATTTT,NA,TRBV29-1,TRBJ2-3,NA
CASSSTSGGHKTQYF,TGTGCCAGCAGCTCGACTAGCGGGGGGCACAAGACCCAGTACTTC,NA,TRBV7-2,TRBJ2-5,TRBD2
CASSLPGLAGNTQYF,TGTGCCAGCAGCCTACCGGGACTAGCAGGAAATACGCAGTATTTT,NA,TRBV5-4,TRBJ2-3,TRBD2
CASSGMWTSTDTQYF,TGTGCCAGCAGCGGAATGTGGACTAGCACAGATACGCAGTATTTT,NA,TRBV6-1,TRBJ2-3,NA
CASSPGTKYNEQFF,TGCGCCAGCAGCCCCGGGACAAAGTACAATGAGCAGTTCTTC,NA,TRBV5-1,TRBJ2-1,NA
CAISESPGRARKNEQFF,TGTGCCATCAGTGAGTCTCCCGGGAGGGCCCGGAAGAATGAGCAGTTCTTC,NA,TRBV10-3,TRBJ2-1,TRBD2
CASSLGVYGYTF,TGTGCCAGCAGCTTGGGGGTCTATGGCTACACCTTC,NA,TRBV5-8,TRBJ1-2,NA
CASKTIAGWAGELFF,TGTGCCAGCAAAACTATAGCGGGATGGGCCGGGGAGCTGTTTTTT,many,TRBV2,TRBJ2-2,TRBD2
CAWSVMLGYTF,TGTGCCTGGAGTGTAATGTTAGGCTACACCTTC,NA,TRBV30,TRBJ1-2,NA